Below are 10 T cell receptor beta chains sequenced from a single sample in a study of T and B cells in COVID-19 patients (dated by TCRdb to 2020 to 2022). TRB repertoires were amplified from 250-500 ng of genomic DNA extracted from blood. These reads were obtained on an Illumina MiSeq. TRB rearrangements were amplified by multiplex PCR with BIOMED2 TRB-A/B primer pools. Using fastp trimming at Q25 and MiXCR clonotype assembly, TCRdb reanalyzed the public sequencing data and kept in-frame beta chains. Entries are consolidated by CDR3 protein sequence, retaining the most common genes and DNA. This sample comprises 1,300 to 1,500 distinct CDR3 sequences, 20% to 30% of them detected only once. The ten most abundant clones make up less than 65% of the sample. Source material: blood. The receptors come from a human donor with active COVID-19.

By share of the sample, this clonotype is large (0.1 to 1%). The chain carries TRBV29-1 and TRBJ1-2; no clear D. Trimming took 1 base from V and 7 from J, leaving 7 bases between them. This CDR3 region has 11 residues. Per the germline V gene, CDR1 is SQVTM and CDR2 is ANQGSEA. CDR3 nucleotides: TGCAGCGTTGAAGTTGGAATTGGCTACACCTTC. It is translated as CSVEVGIGYTF.

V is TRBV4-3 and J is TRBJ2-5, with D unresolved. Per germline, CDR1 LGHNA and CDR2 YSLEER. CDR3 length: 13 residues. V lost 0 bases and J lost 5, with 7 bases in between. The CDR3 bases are TGCGCCAGCAGCCAAGAGGCCGGTGAGACCCAGTACTTC. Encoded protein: CASSQEAGETQYF.

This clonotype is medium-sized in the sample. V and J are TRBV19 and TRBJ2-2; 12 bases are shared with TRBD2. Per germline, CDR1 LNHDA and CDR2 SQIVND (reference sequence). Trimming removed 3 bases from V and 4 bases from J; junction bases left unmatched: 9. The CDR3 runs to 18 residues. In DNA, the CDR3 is TGTGCCAGTAGTATGGCTAGCGGGGGGGCCCTGGGCACCGGGGAGCTGTTTTTT. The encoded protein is CASSMASGGALGTGELFF. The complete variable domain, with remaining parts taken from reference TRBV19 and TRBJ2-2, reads DGGITQSPKYLFRKEGQNVTLSCEQNLNHDAMYWYRQDPGQGLRLIYYSQIVNDFQKGDIAEGYSVSREKKESFPLTVTSAQKNPTAFYLCASSMASGGALGTGELFFGEGSRLTVL.

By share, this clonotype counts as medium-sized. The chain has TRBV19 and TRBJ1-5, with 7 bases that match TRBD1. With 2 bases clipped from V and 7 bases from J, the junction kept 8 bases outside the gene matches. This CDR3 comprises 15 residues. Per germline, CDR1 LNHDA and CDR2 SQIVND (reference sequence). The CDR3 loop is CASSIPDRARQPQHF. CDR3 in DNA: TGTGCCAGTAGTATACCTGACAGGGCGAGACAGCCCCAGCATTTT.

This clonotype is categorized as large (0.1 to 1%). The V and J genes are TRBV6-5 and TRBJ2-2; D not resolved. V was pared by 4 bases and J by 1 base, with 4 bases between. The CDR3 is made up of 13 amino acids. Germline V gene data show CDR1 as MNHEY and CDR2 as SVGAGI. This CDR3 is CASSSGNTGELFF. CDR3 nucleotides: TGTGCCAGCAGTTCAGGGAACACCGGGGAGCTGTTTTTT.

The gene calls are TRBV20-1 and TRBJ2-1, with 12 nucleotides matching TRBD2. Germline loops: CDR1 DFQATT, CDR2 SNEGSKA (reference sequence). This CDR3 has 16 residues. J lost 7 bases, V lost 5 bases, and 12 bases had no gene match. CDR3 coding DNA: TGCAGTGCTCCCCGTCCTAGCGGGAGGGCCGGTAATGAGCAGTTCTTC. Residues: CSAPRPSGRAGNEQFF.

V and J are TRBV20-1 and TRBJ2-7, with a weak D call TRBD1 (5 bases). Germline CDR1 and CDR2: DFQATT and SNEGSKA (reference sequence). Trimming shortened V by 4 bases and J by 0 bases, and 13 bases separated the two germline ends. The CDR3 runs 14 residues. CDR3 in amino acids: CSAMTDESSYEQYF. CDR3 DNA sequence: TGCAGTGCTATGACAGATGAGAGCTCCTACGAGCAGTACTTC.

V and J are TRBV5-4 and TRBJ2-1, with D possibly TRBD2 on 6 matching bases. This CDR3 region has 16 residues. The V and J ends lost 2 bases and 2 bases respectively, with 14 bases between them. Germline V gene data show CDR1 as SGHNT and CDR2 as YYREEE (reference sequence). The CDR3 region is CASSFAGPGTYNEQFF. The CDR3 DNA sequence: TGTGCCAGCAGCTTCGCGGGGCCGGGGACCTACAATGAGCAGTTCTTC.

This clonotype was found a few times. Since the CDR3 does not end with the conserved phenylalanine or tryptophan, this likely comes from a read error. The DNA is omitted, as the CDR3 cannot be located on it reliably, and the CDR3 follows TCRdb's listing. CDR3: CASSGRAG. The V call is TRBV6-5, the J call TRBJ2-7; the D call in the table, TRBD2, was not verified against the DNA. The CDR3 is 8 residues long, counting both termini. From germline, CDR1 is MNHEY and CDR2 SVGAGI.

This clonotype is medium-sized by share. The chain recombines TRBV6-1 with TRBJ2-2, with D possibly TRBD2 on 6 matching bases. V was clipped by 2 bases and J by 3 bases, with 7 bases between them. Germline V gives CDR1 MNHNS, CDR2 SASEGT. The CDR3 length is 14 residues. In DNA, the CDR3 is TGTGCCAGCAGTGAATGGAGGGACACCGGGGAGCTGTTTTTT. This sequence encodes CASSEWRDTGELFF.